This note documents a single TCR beta chain sequence. Its antigen is unknown. Data came from immunoSEQ multiplex PCR; TCRdb stores just in-frame clones and leaves some out. In the table there are over 200,000 clones, over 65% of which are singletons. This sample stems from a study of cytomegalovirus exposure and HLA in healthy donors. Trimming left V 1 base short and J 0 bases short, with 5 bases between. The CDR3 consists of 14 residues. Germline V gene data show CDR1 as SGHNT and CDR2 as YENEEA. Points from the study as a whole: According to a subsequent analysis, TCR clusters from the first cohort were inclined to appear together in the roughly 120 validation repertoires. Cytomegalovirus association was assigned to 170 or so TCR beta chains.

The specimen was PBMCs. The J gene is TRBJ2-3, the V gene TRBV11-3, with D hard to call. The clonotype comes from a woman aged 18-30 years in good health and CMV-seronegative. This CDR3 is CASSLGGSTDTQYF. As DNA, the CDR3 is TGTGCCAGCAGCTTAGGCGGAAGCACAGATACGCAGTATTTT. The variable domain in full, completed from reference TRBV11-3 and TRBJ2-3, reads EAGVVQSPRYKIIEKKQPVAFWCNPISGHNTLYWYLQNLGQGPELLIRYENEEAVDDSQLPKDRFSAERLKGVDSTLKIQPAELGDSAVYLCASSLGGSTDTQYFGPGTRLTVL.